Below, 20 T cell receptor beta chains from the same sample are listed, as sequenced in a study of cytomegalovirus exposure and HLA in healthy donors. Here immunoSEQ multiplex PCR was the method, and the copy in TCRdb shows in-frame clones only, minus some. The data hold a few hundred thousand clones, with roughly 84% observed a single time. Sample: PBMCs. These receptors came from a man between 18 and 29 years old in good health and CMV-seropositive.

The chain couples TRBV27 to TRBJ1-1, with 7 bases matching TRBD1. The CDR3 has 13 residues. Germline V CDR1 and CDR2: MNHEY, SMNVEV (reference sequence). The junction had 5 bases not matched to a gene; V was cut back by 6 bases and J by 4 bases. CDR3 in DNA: TGTGCCAGCAGAGACAGGGCCGGCACTGAAGCTTTCTTT. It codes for CASRDRAGTEAFF.

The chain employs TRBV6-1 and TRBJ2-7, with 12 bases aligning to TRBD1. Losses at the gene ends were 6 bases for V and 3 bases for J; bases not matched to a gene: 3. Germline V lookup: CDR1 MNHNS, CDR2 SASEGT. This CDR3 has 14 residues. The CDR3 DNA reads TGTGCCAGCAGGGGGGACAGGGGGCACTACGAGCAGTACTTC. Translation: CASRGDRGHYEQYF.

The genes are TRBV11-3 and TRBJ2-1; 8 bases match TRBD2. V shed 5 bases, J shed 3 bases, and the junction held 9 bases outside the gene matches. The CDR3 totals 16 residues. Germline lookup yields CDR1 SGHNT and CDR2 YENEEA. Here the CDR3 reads CASSTYHSGNYNEQFF. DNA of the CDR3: TGTGCCAGCAGCACATACCATAGCGGGAACTACAATGAGCAGTTCTTC.

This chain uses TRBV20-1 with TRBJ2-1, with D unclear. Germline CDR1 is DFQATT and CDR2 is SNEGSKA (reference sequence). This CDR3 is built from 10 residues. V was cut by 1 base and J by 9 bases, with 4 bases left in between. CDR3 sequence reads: CSARASEQFF. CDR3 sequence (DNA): TGCAGTGCTAGAGCCAGTGAGCAGTTCTTC.

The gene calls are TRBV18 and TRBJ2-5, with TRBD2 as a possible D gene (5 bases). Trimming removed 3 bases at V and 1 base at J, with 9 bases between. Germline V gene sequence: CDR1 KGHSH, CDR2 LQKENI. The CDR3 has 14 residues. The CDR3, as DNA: TGTGCCAGCTCACCGATGGGAGCCCAAGAGACCCAGTACTTC. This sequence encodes CASSPMGAQETQYF.

In DNA form, the CDR3 reads TGTGCCAGCAGCCCACTAGCGGGAGGCTACAATGAGCAGTTCTTC. Translation: CASSPLAGGYNEQFF. V and J are TRBV6-5 and TRBJ2-1; 12 bases are a match to TRBD2. CDR1 and CDR2 from the germline V gene are MNHEY and SVGAGI. V was pared by 6 bases and J by 3 bases, with 3 bases of the junction left unmatched. The CDR3 is 15 residues long.

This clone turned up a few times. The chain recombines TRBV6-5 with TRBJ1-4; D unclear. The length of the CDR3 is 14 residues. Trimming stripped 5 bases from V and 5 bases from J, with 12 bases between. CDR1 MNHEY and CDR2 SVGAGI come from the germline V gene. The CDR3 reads CASSEHDGNEKLFF. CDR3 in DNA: TGTGCCAGCAGTGAGCACGACGGGAATGAAAAACTGTTTTTT.

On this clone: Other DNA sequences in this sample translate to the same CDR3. DNA for the CDR3: TGTGCCAGCAGTACAGGGCCATACAATGAGCAGTTCTTC. Its translation: CASSTGPYNEQFF. The V gene is TRBV7-3, the J gene TRBJ2-1, with a tentative D call TRBD1 (6 bases). Germline-derived CDR1 and CDR2 are SGHTA and FQGTGA. Trimming cost V 6 bases and J 4 bases, with 10 bases left between them. The CDR3 length is 13 residues. Looking up the rest from reference TRBV7-3 and TRBJ2-1 gives the full variable domain: GAGVSQTPSNKVTEKGKYVELRCDPISGHTALYWYRQSLGQGPEFLIYFQGTGAADDSGLPNDRFFAVRPEGSVSTLKIQRTERGDSAVYLCASSTGPYNEQFFGPGTRLTVL.

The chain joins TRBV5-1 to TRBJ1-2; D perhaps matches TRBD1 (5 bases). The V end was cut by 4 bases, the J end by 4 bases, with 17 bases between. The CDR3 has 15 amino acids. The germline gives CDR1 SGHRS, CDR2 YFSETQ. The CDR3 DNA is TGCGCCAGCAGCCCCTCTGTTGGGGGTGCCTATGGCTACACCTTC. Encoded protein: CASSPSVGGAYGYTF.

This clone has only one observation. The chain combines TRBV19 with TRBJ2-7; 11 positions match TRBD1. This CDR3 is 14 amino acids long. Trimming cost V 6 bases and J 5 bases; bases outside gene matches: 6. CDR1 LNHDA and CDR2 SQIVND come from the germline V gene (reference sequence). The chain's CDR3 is CASSHRDRGDEQYF. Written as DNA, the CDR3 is TGTGCCAGTAGCCACCGGGACAGGGGGGACGAGCAGTACTTC.

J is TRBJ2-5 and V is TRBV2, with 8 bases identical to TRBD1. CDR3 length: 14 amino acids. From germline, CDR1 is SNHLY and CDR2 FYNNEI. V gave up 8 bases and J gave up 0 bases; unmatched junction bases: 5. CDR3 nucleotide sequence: TGTGCCAGCCCAAAGGGACAGGACCAAGAGACCCAGTACTTC. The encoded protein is CASPKGQDQETQYF.

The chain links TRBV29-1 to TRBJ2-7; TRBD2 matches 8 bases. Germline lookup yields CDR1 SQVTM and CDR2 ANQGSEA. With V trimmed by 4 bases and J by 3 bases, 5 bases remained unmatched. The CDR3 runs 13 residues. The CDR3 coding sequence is TGCAGCGTTGTTTCGAGCGGGAGCTACGAGCAGTACTTC. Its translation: CSVVSSGSYEQYF.

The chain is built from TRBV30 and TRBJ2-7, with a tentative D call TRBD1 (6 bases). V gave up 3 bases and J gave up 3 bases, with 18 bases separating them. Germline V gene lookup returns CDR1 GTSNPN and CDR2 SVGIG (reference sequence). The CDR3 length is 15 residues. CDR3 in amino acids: CAWRNRDNSLYEQYF. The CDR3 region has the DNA TGTGCCTGGAGGAACCGGGACAACTCTCTCTACGAGCAGTACTTC.

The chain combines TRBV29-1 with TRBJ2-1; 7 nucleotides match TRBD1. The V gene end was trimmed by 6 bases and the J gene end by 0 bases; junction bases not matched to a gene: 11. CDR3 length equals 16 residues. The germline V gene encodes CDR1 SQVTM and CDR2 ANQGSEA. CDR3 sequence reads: CSVQGELTSSYNEQFF. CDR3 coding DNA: TGCAGCGTCCAGGGGGAGTTAACCAGCTCCTACAATGAGCAGTTCTTC.

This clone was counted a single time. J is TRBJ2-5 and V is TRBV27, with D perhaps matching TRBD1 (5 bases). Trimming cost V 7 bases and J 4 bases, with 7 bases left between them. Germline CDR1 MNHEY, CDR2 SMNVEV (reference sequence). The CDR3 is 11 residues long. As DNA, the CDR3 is TGTGCCAGCAAGGGGTTAGAGACCCAGTACTTC. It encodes CASKGLETQYF.

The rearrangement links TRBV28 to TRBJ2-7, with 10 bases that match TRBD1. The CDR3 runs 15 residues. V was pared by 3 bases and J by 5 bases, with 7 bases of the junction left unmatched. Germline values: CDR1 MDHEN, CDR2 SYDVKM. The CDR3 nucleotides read TGTGCCAGCAGTTTCCGGGACAGGGGTCTCGACGAGCAGTACTTC. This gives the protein CASSFRDRGLDEQYF.

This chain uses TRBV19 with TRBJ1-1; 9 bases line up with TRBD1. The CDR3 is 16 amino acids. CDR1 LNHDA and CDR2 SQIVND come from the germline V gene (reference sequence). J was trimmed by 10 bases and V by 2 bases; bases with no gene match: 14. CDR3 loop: CASSIRGGTGRTLAFF. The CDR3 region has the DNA TGTGCCAGTAGTATACGGGGAGGGACAGGGAGGACCTTAGCTTTCTTT.

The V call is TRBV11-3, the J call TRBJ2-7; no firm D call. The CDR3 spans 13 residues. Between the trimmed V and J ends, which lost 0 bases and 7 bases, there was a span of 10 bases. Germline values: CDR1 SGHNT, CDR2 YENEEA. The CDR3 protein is CASSLDPAGEQYF. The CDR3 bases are TGTGCCAGCAGCTTAGATCCGGCCGGGGAGCAGTACTTC.

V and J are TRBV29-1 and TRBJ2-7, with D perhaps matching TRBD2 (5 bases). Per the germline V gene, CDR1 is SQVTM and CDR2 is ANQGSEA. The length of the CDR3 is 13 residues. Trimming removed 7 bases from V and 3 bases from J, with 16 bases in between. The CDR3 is CSAETEEGYEQYF. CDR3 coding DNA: TGCAGCGCCGAAACGGAAGAGGGCTACGAGCAGTACTTC.

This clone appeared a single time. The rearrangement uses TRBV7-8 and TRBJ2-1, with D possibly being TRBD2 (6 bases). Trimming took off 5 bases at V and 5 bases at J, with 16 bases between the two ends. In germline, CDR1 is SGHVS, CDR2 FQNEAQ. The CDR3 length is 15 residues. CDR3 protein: CASSPWGTPNNEQFF. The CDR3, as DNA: TGTGCCAGCAGCCCCTGGGGGACTCCGAACAATGAGCAGTTCTTC. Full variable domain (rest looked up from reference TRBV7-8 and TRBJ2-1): GAGVSQSPRYKVAKRGQDVALRCDPISGHVSLFWYQQALGQGPEFLTYFQNEAQLDKSGLPSDRFFAERPEGSVSTLKIQRTQQEDSAVYLCASSPWGTPNNEQFFGPGTRLTVL.